The next 21 T cell receptor beta chains were all read from a single sample in a study of neurological immune-mediated disorders. TCRdb re-derived calls from the 5' RACE reads in MiXCR, one entry per CDR3 protein. Here the sample spans 55,000 to 65,000 distinct CDR3 sequences, about an eighth being singletons. The sequencing input was PBMCs. The receptors stem from a woman aged 55-70 years with HTLV-1-associated myelopathy (HAM/TSP).

This clonotype has ten or more counts. The chain joins TRBV7-9 to TRBJ2-3; TRBD1 matches at 9 bases. Germline V gene sequence: CDR1 SEHNR, CDR2 FQNEAQ (reference sequence). The CDR3 contains 17 residues. V gave up 5 bases and J gave up 12 bases; unmatched junction bases: 21. Here the CDR3 reads CASSAPTGGDLGFLQYF. The CDR3 bases are TGTGCCAGCAGCGCTCCCACAGGGGGCGACTTGGGTTTCCTCCAGTATTTT.

This chain links TRBV3-1 with TRBJ2-2; D is tentatively TRBD1 or TRBD2 (5 bases each). The germline V gene has CDR1 LGHDT and CDR2 YNNKEL (reference sequence). The CDR3 length is 16 residues. Trimming pared 2 bases from V and 3 bases from J, leaving 13 bases between. The CDR3 nucleotides are TGTGCCAGCAGCCAACATGTGGGGGTCGACACCGGGGAGCTGTTTTTT. It yields the protein CASSQHVGVDTGELFF. The whole variable domain, filled in from reference TRBV3-1 and TRBJ2-2, reads DTAVSQTPKYLVTQMGNDKSIKCEQNLGHDTMYWYKQDSKKFLKIMFSYNNKELIINETVPNRFSPKSPDKAHLNLHINSLELGDSAVYFCASSQHVGVDTGELFFGEGSRLTVL.

The J gene is TRBJ1-6, the V gene TRBV12-3 or TRBV12-4; no clear D gene. The ends were cut back, 2 bases at V and 9 bases at J, with 8 bases in the middle. CDR3 length equals 13 residues. Written as DNA, the CDR3 is TGTGCCAGCAGTTTACTCCGGGGTTCACCCCTCCACTTT. Protein: CASSLLRGSPLHF.

Ten or more counts support this clonotype. V is TRBV20-1 and J is TRBJ1-1; D is uncertain. The CDR3 consists of 14 residues. From germline, CDR1 is DFQATT and CDR2 SNEGSKA (reference sequence). Trimming removed 0 bases at V and 1 base at J, with 9 bases between. CDR3 DNA sequence: TGCAGTGCTAGAGATGACTCGAGGAACACTGAAGCTTTCTTT. As protein: CSARDDSRNTEAFF.

This clonotype was seen just once. This chain joins TRBV16 and TRBJ2-7; D gene ambiguous. The CDR3 length is 13 residues. Trimming cost V 2 bases and J 6 bases, with 11 bases left between them. The germline V gene encodes CDR1 KGHSY and CDR2 FQNENV. DNA for the CDR3: TGTGCCAGCAGCCAAGGAGTCAGTGTCGAGCAGTACTTC. Its translation: CASSQGVSVEQYF.

At least ten counts were recorded for this clonotype. This chain uses TRBV5-1 with TRBJ2-7, with D possibly TRBD2 on 6 matching bases. Germline-derived CDR1 and CDR2 are SGHRS and YFSETQ. The V end was cut by 4 bases, the J end by 3 bases, with 20 bases between. This CDR3 has 16 residues. The CDR3 DNA reads TGCGCCAGCAGCCTCGGAGGGACCGCCAGAAACTACGAGCAGTACTTC. Its translation: CASSLGGTARNYEQYF.

This clonotype was observed many times. The chain links TRBV10-1 to TRBJ2-2; the D is unclear. Trimming removed 0 bases from V and 5 bases from J, with 4 bases in between. CDR1 WNHNN and CDR2 SYGVQD come from the germline V gene (reference sequence). The CDR3 has 13 amino acids. CDR3 sequence: CASSESLTGELFF. The DNA for the CDR3 is TGCGCCAGCAGTGAGTCTTTGACCGGGGAGCTGTTTTTT.

Ten or more counts support this clonotype. The chain recombines TRBV5-1 with TRBJ1-4; D not resolved. Per the germline V gene, CDR1 is SGHRS and CDR2 is YFSETQ. With 1 base removed from V and 4 bases from J, the gap between germline ends came to 8 bases. The length of the CDR3 is 14 residues. The CDR3 sequence: CASSLSGINEKLFF. In nucleotides, the CDR3 is TGCGCCAGCAGCTTGTCGGGGATTAATGAAAAACTGTTTTTT. Filled out from reference TRBV5-1 and TRBJ1-4, the complete variable domain reads KAGVTQTPRYLIKTRGQQVTLSCSPISGHRSVSWYQQTPGQGLQFLFEYFSETQRNKGNFPGRFSGRQFSNSRSEMNVSTLELGDSALYLCASSLSGINEKLFFGSGTQLSVL.

The table lists this clonotype with many counts. V gene TRBV29-1 combines with J gene TRBJ1-2; the match to TRBD1 covers 7 bases. This CDR3 is 12 amino acids long. The V segment lost 4 bases and the J segment 4 bases; nucleotides outside the gene matches: 3. CDR1 SQVTM and CDR2 ANQGSEA come from the germline V gene. CDR3 sequence reads: CSVVQGFYGYTF. CDR3 sequence (DNA): TGCAGCGTTGTACAGGGGTTCTATGGCTACACCTTC.

The chain joins TRBV18 to TRBJ2-5, with 8 bases aligning to TRBD2. The V segment lost 8 bases and the J segment 4 bases; nucleotides outside the gene matches: 6. The CDR3 is made up of 13 amino acids. Germline V lookup: CDR1 KGHSH, CDR2 LQKENI. CDR3 loop: CASRGLVRETQYF. DNA of the CDR3: TGTGCCAGCCGGGGACTAGTTAGAGAGACCCAGTACTTC.

This clonotype showed up just a few times. The chain combines TRBV5-5 with TRBJ1-2; no firm D call. The CDR3 length is 13 residues. From germline, CDR1 is SGHKS and CDR2 YYEKEE (reference sequence). Trimming left V 0 bases short and J 7 bases short, with 10 bases between. CDR3 residues: CASSLEEDFGYTF. The CDR3 DNA sequence: TGTGCCAGCAGCTTGGAGGAAGACTTTGGCTACACCTTC.

In its sample, this clonotype was seen many times. The V call is TRBV27, the J call TRBJ2-5; the D call may be TRBD1 or TRBD2 (5 bases each). The germline V gene has CDR1 MNHEY and CDR2 SMNVEV (reference sequence). The CDR3 extends over 14 amino acids. V lost 5 bases and J 4 bases, leaving 14 bases between the germline ends. The CDR3 protein is CASSPTEGPETQYF. CDR3 DNA sequence: TGTGCCAGCAGTCCCACCGAGGGACCAGAGACCCAGTACTTC.

There are many counts of this clonotype. This chain uses TRBV6-1 with TRBJ2-1, with 8 bases matching TRBD2. The germline V gene encodes CDR1 MNHNS and CDR2 SASEGT. The CDR3 runs to 16 residues. J lost 0 bases, V lost 0 bases, and 1 base had no gene match. The CDR3 spells CASSEALAGSYNEQFF. DNA for the CDR3: TGTGCCAGCAGTGAAGCGCTAGCGGGCTCCTACAATGAGCAGTTCTTC.

This clonotype was recorded many times. The genes are TRBV11-2 and TRBJ2-4; possibly TRBD2 for D (5 bases). CDR3 length: 16 residues. Germline V CDR1 and CDR2: SGHAT, FQNNGV. V was trimmed by 5 bases and J by 0 bases, leaving 14 bases between them. CDR3 DNA sequence: TGTGCCAGCAGCCCCCCGGGGTCCCTAGCCAAAAACATTCAGTACTTC. It encodes CASSPPGSLAKNIQYF.

This clonotype was seen ten or more times. The chain carries TRBV2 and TRBJ2-7; 7 bases fit TRBD1. The CDR3 totals 15 residues. V was clipped by 2 bases and J by 3 bases; unmatched bases: 7. Germline V CDR1 and CDR2: SNHLY, FYNNEI. The CDR3 is CASSESRGGYYEQYF. CDR3 sequence (DNA): TGTGCCAGCAGTGAATCGAGAGGGGGCTACTACGAGCAGTACTTC.

This clonotype was seen repeatedly, ten times or more. This chain uses TRBV10-3 with TRBJ1-1; D gene unclear. The V end was cut by 7 bases, the J end by 3 bases, with 15 bases between. This CDR3 is 14 amino acids long. Germline assignment: CDR1 ENHRY and CDR2 SYGVKD. The CDR3 reads CAITDYGSDTEAFF. CDR3 nucleotides: TGTGCCATCACTGACTATGGTTCGGACACTGAAGCTTTCTTT.

The table lists this clonotype with many counts. J is TRBJ1-6 and V is TRBV6-5, with D possibly TRBD1 on 5 matching bases. The germline CDR1 and CDR2 sequences are MNHEY and SVGAGI. V lost 2 bases and J 6 bases, leaving 14 bases between the germline ends. The CDR3 length is 16 residues. The chain's CDR3 is CASSYPRQGGNSPLHF. Here the CDR3 DNA reads TGTGCCAGCAGTTACCCCAGGCAGGGCGGTAATTCACCCCTCCACTTT.

This clonotype has at least ten counts. This chain joins TRBV20-1 and TRBJ2-3, with 10 bases identical to TRBD2. Germline V gene data show CDR1 as DFQATT and CDR2 as SNEGSKA (reference sequence). J gave up 1 base and V 2 bases, and 6 bases lay outside the gene matches. The CDR3 runs to 16 residues. The CDR3 loop is CSARPSGGGRTDTQYF. The CDR3 DNA reads as TGCAGTGCTAGACCTAGCGGGGGAGGACGCACAGATACGCAGTATTTT.

This clonotype came up once. A much larger clone differs by one base, so this may be a read error. This sequence joins TRBV2 and TRBJ2-5, with D hard to call. The CDR3 is made up of 13 amino acids. Germline V gene data show CDR1 as SNHLY and CDR2 as FYNNEI. Between the trimmed V and J ends, which lost 7 bases and 9 bases, there was a span of 18 bases. The CDR3 DNA is TGTGCCAGCAAGGATAGCTGGGCCCGGGCCCAGTACTTC. It encodes CASKDSWARAQYF.

This clonotype was counted at least ten times. The V call is TRBV20-1, the J call TRBJ1-5, with D possibly matching TRBD1 (5 bases). From germline, CDR1 is DFQATT and CDR2 SNEGSKA (reference sequence). This CDR3 is 15 amino acids long. Trimming left V 3 bases short and J 2 bases short, with 14 bases between. The CDR3 DNA follows: TGCAGTGCTAGTTCACCCCAGGGAGGCAATCAGCCCCAGCATTTT. Translation: CSASSPQGGNQPQHF.

As concerns this clonotype: An end of the junction does not agree with germline; a read error may underlie this. The gene calls are TRBV9 and TRBJ1-1; the match to TRBD1 covers 7 bases. This CDR3 region has 14 residues. Germline V gene lookup returns CDR1 SGDLS and CDR2 YYNGEE. DNA for the CDR3: TGTGCAAGCAGCGTACAGGGGCTGAACGCTGAAGCTTTCTTT. It specifies CASSVQGLNAEAFF. Full variable domain (remainder filled in from reference TRBV9 and TRBJ1-1): DSGVTQTPKHLITATGQRVTLRCSPRSGDLSVYWYQQSLDQGLQFLIQYYNGEERAKGNILERFSAQQFPDLHSELNLSSLELGDSALYFCASSVQGLNAEAFFGQGTRLTVV.